These 10 T cell receptor beta chains originate from one sample sequenced in a study of cytomegalovirus exposure and HLA in healthy donors. 60 Vbeta and 13 Jbeta primers were used in PCR. Measured with immunoSEQ multiplex PCR; TCRdb has only the in-frame clones, and not every one. The top ten clones hold approximately 5% of a sample with under 150,000 clones, around 73% of them seen once. Sample: PBMCs. The source of these receptors is a woman in her 30s in good health and CMV-seropositive.

There are a few counts of this clone. This chain joins TRBV6-5 and TRBJ1-4; D is unclear. V was cut by 2 bases and J by 7 bases, with 11 bases left in between. The CDR3 extends over 14 amino acids. The germline CDR1 and CDR2 sequences are MNHEY and SVGAGI. The DNA of the CDR3 is TGTGCCAGCAGTTACGGGAGATCGGGTGAAAAACTGTTTTTT. Its translation: CASSYGRSGEKLFF.

J is TRBJ2-5 and V is TRBV11-3, with 7 bases identical to TRBD2. The trim removed 4 bases at V and 3 bases at J, leaving 2 bases unmatched. CDR1 SGHNT and CDR2 YENEEA come from the germline V gene. The CDR3 runs 13 residues. The CDR3 protein is CASSYGLEETQYF. The DNA of the CDR3 is TGTGCCAGCAGCTACGGACTAGAAGAGACCCAGTACTTC.

The chain has TRBV4-1 and TRBJ1-1, with a weak D call TRBD1 (6 bases). Germline V gene data show CDR1 as MGHRA and CDR2 as YSYEKL. The CDR3 has 13 residues. Trimming removed 5 bases from V and 2 bases from J, with 9 bases in between. The CDR3 region is CASSYRENTEAFF. The DNA for the CDR3 is TGCGCCAGCAGCTACAGGGAAAACACTGAAGCTTTCTTT.

The chain recombines TRBV18 with TRBJ2-1; D is possibly TRBD1 (5 bases). CDR3 length equals 13 residues. Deletions cut 6 bases from V and 7 bases from J, with 13 bases between. In germline, CDR1 is KGHSH, CDR2 LQKENI. The CDR3 region is CASSEQGWNEQFF. The DNA for the CDR3 is TGTGCCAGCTCGGAGCAGGGTTGGAATGAGCAGTTCTTC.

This sequence joins TRBV30 and TRBJ1-1, with a tentative D call TRBD1 (6 bases). The CDR3 is made up of 13 amino acids. Germline V gene lookup returns CDR1 GTSNPN and CDR2 SVGIG (reference sequence). V lost 3 bases to trimming and J lost 1 base, with 9 bases between them. CDR3 bases: TGTGCCTGGAGGGTACAGGGGAACACTGAAGCTTTCTTT. Its protein is CAWRVQGNTEAFF.

This chain links TRBV18 with TRBJ1-2, with D uncertain. Germline assignment: CDR1 KGHSH and CDR2 LQKENI. This CDR3 has 13 residues. V was cut by 4 bases and J by 1 base, with 7 bases left in between. In DNA, the CDR3 is TGTGCCAGCTCACTAGAGCGTAACTATGGCTACACCTTC. Translated, it gives CASSLERNYGYTF.

This clone has just one count. J is TRBJ1-2 and V is TRBV6-5, with D possibly matching TRBD1 (6 bases). Germline values: CDR1 MNHEY, CDR2 SVGAGI. Trimming took 2 bases from V and 6 from J, leaving 13 bases between them. CDR3 length equals 14 residues. The CDR3 sequence is CASSYHQGRDGYTF. For the CDR3, the DNA is TGTGCCAGCAGTTACCATCAGGGGAGGGATGGCTACACCTTC.

The CDR3 loop is CASSGTSGHNNEQFF. The CDR3 DNA follows: TGTGCCAGTAGTGGGACTAGCGGACATAACAATGAGCAGTTCTTC. The chain uses TRBV19 and TRBJ2-1; TRBD2 agrees at 11 bases. The CDR3 has 15 residues. The V gene's germline CDR1 is LNHDA and CDR2 SQIVND (reference sequence). V shed 5 bases and J 5 bases; nucleotides not matched to a gene: 5.

The chain carries TRBV6-5 and TRBJ1-5, with D possibly matching TRBD1 (6 bases). Germline V gene data show CDR1 as MNHEY and CDR2 as SVGAGI. Trimming pared 2 bases from V and 2 bases from J, leaving 7 bases between. This CDR3 is built from 14 residues. CDR3 loop: CASSYRQGNQPQHF. As DNA, the CDR3 is TGTGCCAGCAGTTACCGACAGGGCAATCAGCCCCAGCATTTT.

This chain links TRBV14 with TRBJ2-3, with a weak D call TRBD2 (5 bases). V lost 1 base and J 1 base, leaving 12 bases between the germline ends. Germline CDR1 and CDR2: SGHDN and FVKESK. The CDR3 is 16 amino acids. CDR3 residues: CASSQGLVGGTDTQYF. DNA for the CDR3: TGTGCCAGCAGCCAAGGGTTAGTGGGAGGCACAGATACGCAGTATTTT.